These 21 T cell receptor beta chains were sequenced from one sample in a study of identical twins. TCRdb reprocessed the 5' RACE reads with MiXCR, giving one entry per CDR3 protein. Found here are 350,000 to 450,000 distinct CDR3 sequences, less than 20% of them singletons; the top ten hold roughly 12%. Sequenced input: naive T cells sorted from blood. Receptor source: a man aged 45 to 65 in good health.

This clonotype was counted a few times. The chain links TRBV6-2 or TRBV6-3 to TRBJ1-5; 7 bases fit TRBD1. V lost 5 bases to trimming and J lost 2 bases; unmatched junction nucleotides: 15. The CDR3 covers 18 residues. The germline gives CDR1 MNHEY, CDR2 SVGEGT. In nucleotides, the CDR3 is TGTGCCAGCAGTAGCCCCATTGAGGGGGCTCGGGGCAATCAGCCCCAGCATTTT. It specifies CASSSPIEGARGNQPQHF.

Regarding this clonotype: Given a much more abundant clone one base away, this may be a read error. This chain connects TRBV7-2 to TRBJ2-5, with no clear D. This CDR3 has 13 amino acids. Germline CDR1 reads SGHTA; CDR2 reads FQGNSA. The CDR3 DNA reads TGTGCCAGCAGCTTAGTAGTTCAAGAGGCCCAGTACTTC. Translated: CASSLVVQEAQYF.

This clonotype turned up a few times. The chain links TRBV7-9 to TRBJ1-1, with 10 bases aligning to TRBD1. Germline trimming cut 2 bases from V and 3 bases from J; bases unmatched to any gene: 6. Germline-derived CDR1 and CDR2 are SEHNR and FQNEAQ (reference sequence). The length of the CDR3 is 16 residues. The DNA for the CDR3 is TGTGCCAGCAGCTTAAGCCCTGGACAGGGGGACACTGAAGCTTTCTTT. It codes for CASSLSPGQGDTEAFF.

This clonotype turned up a few times. The rearrangement joins TRBV27 to TRBJ1-1, with D tentatively TRBD1 (6 bases). Germline-derived CDR1 and CDR2 are MNHEY and SMNVEV (reference sequence). This CDR3 is built from 16 residues. Trimming shortened V by 6 bases and J by 4 bases, and 21 bases separated the two germline ends. The CDR3 bases are TGTGCCAGCAGACCGGGGGCTATGGGTACCGGCACTGAAGCTTTCTTT. Encoded protein: CASRPGAMGTGTEAFF.

This chain connects TRBV15 to TRBJ2-5, with D perhaps TRBD2 (5 bases). The CDR3 spans 15 residues. Looked up from germline, CDR1 is LNHNV and CDR2 is YYDKDF (reference sequence). With 0 bases removed from V and 5 bases from J, the gap between germline ends came to 13 bases. The CDR3 DNA is TGTGCCACCAGCAGAGATCGAGTGGGAGAGGAGACCCAGTACTTC. Its translation: CATSRDRVGEETQYF.

This clonotype was found many times. The genes are TRBV19 and TRBJ2-5, with TRBD1 identical over 7 bases. CDR3 length equals 13 residues. CDR1 is LNHDA, CDR2 SQIVND, per germline (reference sequence). J lost 5 bases, V lost 5 bases, and 5 bases had no gene match. The CDR3 DNA reads TGTGCCAGTAGTGAAACAGGGGTGGAGACCCAGTACTTC. It is translated as CASSETGVETQYF.

This clonotype came up once. This chain connects TRBV5-5 to TRBJ2-4; tentatively, D is TRBD1 or TRBD2 (5 bases each). The CDR3 extends over 16 amino acids. Germline V CDR1 and CDR2: SGHKS, YYEKEE (reference sequence). V dropped 3 bases and J dropped 0 bases, with 13 bases sitting between them. CDR3 DNA: TGTGCCAGCAGCTCTCCGGGACCAATAGCCAAAAACATTCAGTACTTC. The encoded protein is CASSSPGPIAKNIQYF.

V gene TRBV9 combines with J gene TRBJ2-1; the match to TRBD2 covers 11 bases. The junction had 6 bases not matched to a gene; V was cut back by 4 bases and J by 3 bases. CDR3 size: 16 residues. From germline, CDR1 is SGDLS and CDR2 YYNGEE. The CDR3 bases are TGTGCCAGCAGCCCCGGGACTAGCGGAAACTACAATGAGCAGTTCTTC. Protein sequence: CASSPGTSGNYNEQFF.

The chain recombines TRBV7-2 with TRBJ2-5, with unresolved D. CDR1 is SGHTA, CDR2 FQGNSA, per germline. The germline V and J ends were trimmed by 5 bases and 1 base, with 5 bases remaining between them. The CDR3 extends over 12 amino acids. The CDR3 spells CASSTSQETQYF. CDR3 DNA: TGTGCCAGCAGCACCTCCCAAGAGACCCAGTACTTC.

The rearrangement uses TRBV12-3 or TRBV12-4 and TRBJ2-7; a weak D match, TRBD2 (6 bases). V was trimmed by 4 bases and J by 2 bases, leaving 9 bases between them. The length of the CDR3 is 13 residues. For the CDR3, the DNA is TGTGCCAGCAGTTCGGGGACTCCCTACGAGCAGTACTTC. This encodes CASSSGTPYEQYF.

The V gene is TRBV6-5, the J gene TRBJ2-1, with TRBD1 as a possible D gene (7 bases). Trimming removed 2 bases from V and 7 bases from J, with 15 bases in between. This CDR3 has 15 amino acids. Germline loops: CDR1 MNHEY, CDR2 SVGAGI. The CDR3 sequence: CASSYAGTARNEQFF. The CDR3 nucleotides are TGTGCCAGCAGTTACGCGGGGACAGCGAGAAATGAGCAGTTCTTC.

This chain links TRBV9 with TRBJ1-4, with D perhaps TRBD1 (5 bases). CDR3 size: 16 residues. CDR1 is SGDLS, CDR2 YYNGEE, per germline. V was shortened by 3 bases and J by 4 bases, with 16 bases between the two germline ends. CDR3 bases: TGTGCCAGCAGCGCAGGACCGGGGCGTGGTAATGAAAAACTGTTTTTT. The encoded protein is CASSAGPGRGNEKLFF.

The rearrangement links TRBV20-1 to TRBJ1-4; D is uncertain. Trimming took 2 bases from V and 4 from J, leaving 11 bases between them. CDR1 DFQATT and CDR2 SNEGSKA come from the germline V gene (reference sequence). The CDR3 extends over 14 amino acids. The CDR3 bases are TGCAGTGCTAGAAGCCCGGGCCTTAATGAAAAACTGTTTTTT. This codes for CSARSPGLNEKLFF.

The chain is built from TRBV6-2 or TRBV6-3 and TRBJ2-1; possibly TRBD2 for D (5 bases). This CDR3 contains 20 residues. V was pared by 0 bases and J by 9 bases, with 30 bases between. Germline V lookup: CDR1 MNHEY, CDR2 SVGEGT. The CDR3 nucleotides are TGTGCCAGCAGTTACTCGTTTCGGCACGGCCGCGCGGGTGGAATTGCTGAGCAGTTCTTC. It specifies CASSYSFRHGRAGGIAEQFF.

This clonotype has only a few counts. The chain couples TRBV6-2 or TRBV6-3 to TRBJ2-7; TRBD1 might be the D (6 bases). Trimming took 7 bases from V and 4 from J, leaving 11 bases between them. The germline V gene encodes CDR1 MNHEY and CDR2 SVGEGT. There are 12 residues in the CDR3. The DNA of the CDR3 is TGTGCCAGCAACCTACAGGGATACGAGCAGTACTTC. Protein sequence: CASNLQGYEQYF.

V usage is TRBV7-6 and J usage is TRBJ2-1; 7 bases are a match to TRBD2. V was clipped by 5 bases and J by 3 bases; unmatched bases: 10. The CDR3 sequence is 16 residues long. Germline CDR1 reads SGHVS; CDR2 reads FNYEAQ. CDR3 region: CASSPYSSGVYNEQFF. In DNA form, the CDR3 reads TGTGCCAGCAGCCCGTATTCTAGCGGAGTCTACAATGAGCAGTTCTTC.

At least ten counts were recorded for this clonotype. The V call is TRBV12-3 or TRBV12-4, the J call TRBJ2-2, with D maybe TRBD1 (5 bases). V was trimmed by 2 bases and J by 5 bases, leaving 21 bases between them. This CDR3 comprises 18 residues. This chain's CDR3 is CASSLYPPGQGRTGELFF. The CDR3 bases are TGTGCCAGCAGTTTATACCCCCCAGGGCAGGGTAGGACCGGGGAGCTGTTTTTT.

Only a few counts were recorded for this clonotype. The genes are TRBV7-1 and TRBJ2-7; D is undetermined. TRBV7-1 carries the ORF label, with uncertain function. This CDR3 has 11 residues. V was trimmed by 3 bases and J by 4 bases, leaving 4 bases between them. Here the CDR3 DNA reads TGTGCCAGCAGCTCCAAGTACGAGCAGTACTTC. Amino acid sequence: CASSSKYEQYF.

This clonotype was observed a handful of times. The rearrangement links TRBV10-3 to TRBJ2-1; 11 bases fit TRBD2. The germline V gene encodes CDR1 ENHRY and CDR2 SYGVKD. This CDR3 has 15 amino acids. V was pared by 4 bases and J by 7 bases, with 6 bases of the junction left unmatched. The CDR3 is CAISGRGTSGNEQFF. CDR3 bases: TGTGCCATCAGTGGGAGAGGGACTAGCGGTAATGAGCAGTTCTTC.

In this sample, this clonotype turned up many times. V is TRBV27 and J is TRBJ2-1, with TRBD2 matching 7 bases. In germline, CDR1 is MNHEY, CDR2 SMNVEV (reference sequence). The junction had 11 bases not matched to a gene; V was cut back by 5 bases and J by 7 bases. The CDR3 is made up of 15 amino acids. CDR3 sequence: CASSPTPGLSNEQFF. CDR3 DNA sequence: TGTGCCAGCAGTCCCACACCGGGACTAAGTAATGAGCAGTTCTTC.

Ten or more counts support this clonotype. The germline gene is not matched at one end of the junction; a read error may be the cause. This rearrangement joins TRBV7-7 to TRBJ2-3; a weak D match, TRBD2 (6 bases). In germline, CDR1 is SSHAT, CDR2 FNYEAQ (reference sequence). CDR3 length: 13 residues. The CDR3 is CASSQAGRDTQYF. The DNA of the CDR3 is TGTGCTAGCAGCCAGGCGGGGCGCGATACGCAGTATTTT. Looking up the rest from reference TRBV7-7 and TRBJ2-3 gives the full variable domain: GAGVSQSPRYKVTKRGQDVTLRCDPISSHATLYWYQQALGQGPEFLTYFNYEAQPDKSGLPSDRFSAERPEGSISTLTIQRTEQRDSAMYRCASSQAGRDTQYFGPGTRLTVL.